The source of this T cell receptor (beta chain) is a study of human T cells and chemical hapten exposure. TCRdb analysed the RACE reads with MiXCR anew, one entry per CDR3 protein. The data show around 100,000 distinct CDR3 sequences, with 10% to 12% seen just once and approximately 3.1% held by the top ten. This clonotype was detected many times. Time point of the sample: pre-sensitization, week 0. Noted treatment: therapeutic diphenylcyclopropenone sensitization with weekly scalp DPC. The sequence derives from a woman aged 55 to 70 with alopecia areata. Some clones in this sample may be carry-over from other donors' samples. The source material was whole blood, sampled in connection with sensitization to the hapten diphenylcyclopropenone (DPC).

This chain's CDR3 is CASRPIPENTEAFF. The CDR3 nucleotides are TGTGCCAGCCGGCCCATCCCGGAGAACACTGAAGCTTTCTTT. This chain connects TRBV6-2 or TRBV6-3 to TRBJ1-1; no definite D call. CDR1 MNHEY and CDR2 SVGEGT come from the germline V gene. The CDR3 is 14 amino acids. With 8 bases removed from V and 1 base from J, the gap between germline ends came to 14 bases.